The clone carrying this TCR beta chain showed up many times. Its cognate antigen is unknown. Germline V CDR1 and CDR2: MDHEN, SYDVKM. The CDR3 runs to 14 residues. Trimming left V 4 bases short and J 0 bases short, with 9 bases between. From the reads, TCRdb called clonotypes with MiXCR, one entry per CDR3 protein. Of around 450,000 distinct CDR3 sequences in the sample, around 11% were seen once. The data originate from a study of T cell repertoires in cytomegalovirus infection. Study summary: CMV infection together with matching HLA type was indicated by public TCR beta signatures.

Study results and caveats: HLA-C-restricted, CMV-specific TCR beta clonotypes were dominant ex vivo. There were carriers of CMV plus the relevant HLA, and cumulative public TCR beta family frequency identified them.

Sequenced sample: PBMCs. The sequence was collected from a human donor in good health (CMV status not recorded). Some clones in this sample may be carry-over from other donors' samples. The rearrangement uses TRBV28 and TRBJ1-1; no firm D call. The DNA for the CDR3 is TGTGCCAGCAGTTCCTTGATCATGAACACTGAAGCTTTCTTT. Translating it yields CASSSLIMNTEAFF.